This T cell receptor (beta chain) was recovered during a study of control samples from healthy donors and cancer patients. CDR1 GTSNPN and CDR2 SVGIG come from the germline V gene (reference sequence). Trimming left V 2 bases short and J 9 bases short, with 8 bases between. The CDR3 length is 11 residues. This clone has only one observation. The protocol was immunoSEQ multiplex PCR, while the TCRdb copy is restricted to in-frame clones and leaves out a portion. In the table there are 90,000 or so clones, about 82% of which are singletons. Input material: blood. The chain uses TRBV30 and TRBJ2-1; no clear D gene. The clonotype was recovered from a man aged 25 to 40 in good health. CDR3 protein: CAWSLMTEQFF. For the CDR3, the DNA is TGTGCCTGGAGTCTCATGACTGAGCAGTTCTTC.